These T cell receptor beta chains were read from a single sample in a study of CD8 T cells in ankylosing spondylitis. Via MiXCR, TCRdb re-called the 5' RACE reads, giving one row per CDR3 protein. Of roughly 150,000 distinct CDR3 sequences detected, 30% to 40% appear once; the ten largest clones hold 4.5% to 6%. The sequenced material came from synovial fluid, either unsorted or a sorted T cell fraction (not recorded which). The receptors come from a male donor with ankylosing spondylitis. Each CDR3 is given with its conserved first and last residue. The order of the fields is D gene, V gene, clone size, J gene, CDR3 protein, CDR3 DNA. The D gene is left open where the match is weak. Not every row has a clone size; where given, it reads once, few, many or a size class.

>.|TRBV9|.|TRBJ1-2
CASSGGSNFGYTF
TGTGCCAGCAGCGGAGGCAGCAATTTTGGCTACACCTTC
>TRBD1|TRBV9|few|TRBJ1-2
CASSATGQGRYGYTF
TGTGCCAGCAGCGCCACGGGACAGGGCCGCTATGGCTACACCTTC
>.|TRBV7-9|few|TRBJ1-6
CASSSTDPHNSPLHF
TGTGCCAGCAGCTCGACAGATCCGCATAATTCACCCCTCCACTTT
>TRBD1|TRBV4-1|.|TRBJ2-7
CASSHPGQGEYEQYF
TGCGCCAGCAGCCACCCGGGACAGGGTGAATACGAGCAGTACTTC
>TRBD2|TRBV6-2/TRBV6-3|.|TRBJ2-1
CASSPSGTLYNEQFF
TGTGCCAGCAGTCCTAGCGGGACTCTTTACAATGAGCAGTTCTTC
>TRBD2|TRBV11-2|.|TRBJ2-2
CASSLGSSGGTPTGELFF
TGTGCCAGCAGCTTAGGATCTAGCGGGGGGACTCCCACCGGGGAGCTGTTTTTT
>TRBD1|TRBV30|.|TRBJ1-1
CGGSRTGLYVFF
TGTGGCGGGTCTAGGACAGGTCTGTATGTTTTCTTT
>TRBD1|TRBV10-3|many|TRBJ2-7
CAISEDRDSNEQYF
TGTGCCATCAGTGAGGACAGGGACAGCAACGAGCAGTACTTC
>TRBD2|TRBV20-1|.|TRBJ2-3
CSARDTREPTDTQYF
TGCAGTGCTAGAGATACGCGGGAGCCCACAGATACGCAGTATTTT
>.|TRBV10-3|medium-sized|TRBJ2-1
CATQGGGQAEQFF
TGTGCCACCCAGGGGGGGGGGCAGGCTGAGCAGTTCTTC
>.|TRBV3-1|.|TRBJ2-4
CASSQVRVGLLAKNIQYF
TGTGCCAGCAGCCAAGTTCGGGTAGGACTCCTAGCCAAAAACATTCAGTACTTC
>TRBD1|TRBV7-2|few|TRBJ2-3
CASSEGTGIGRTDTQYF
TGTGCCAGCAGCGAAGGGACAGGCATAGGACGTACAGATACGCAGTATTTT
>TRBD2|TRBV6-5|.|TRBJ2-1
CASSLSPLAQSYNEQFF
TGTGCCAGCAGTTTAAGTCCACTAGCGCAATCCTACAATGAGCAGTTCTTC
>.|TRBV3-1|.|TRBJ2-7
CASSPALNLYEQYF
TGTGCCAGCAGTCCCGCTTTGAACCTCTACGAGCAGTACTTC
>TRBD2|TRBV5-1|.|TRBJ2-5
CASSFGGAGETQYF
TGCGCCAGCAGCTTCGGGGGGGCCGGGGAGACCCAGTACTTC
>.|TRBV3-1|many|TRBJ1-6
CASSHPRNDRPALNSPLHF
TGTGCCAGCAGCCACCCTCGAAATGATCGCCCCGCACTAAATTCACCCCTCCACTTT
>.|TRBV5-1|few|TRBJ2-5
CASRDGLGGETQYF
TGCGCCAGCAGGGATGGGCTTGGAGGGGAGACCCAGTACTTC
>TRBD2|TRBV20-1|few|TRBJ2-1
CSAETGLAGGPLFNEQFF
TGCAGTGCGGAAACGGGACTAGCGGGGGGACCCCTCTTCAATGAGCAGTTCTTC
>TRBD1|TRBV28|once|TRBJ2-7
CASSSPNRGRDEQYF
TGTGCCAGCAGTTCTCCGAACAGGGGGCGGGACGAGCAGTACTTC
>TRBD2|TRBV20-1|many|TRBJ2-2
CSARSETSGIGGELFF
TGCAGTGCTAGGTCGGAAACTAGCGGGATCGGCGGGGAGCTGTTTTTT